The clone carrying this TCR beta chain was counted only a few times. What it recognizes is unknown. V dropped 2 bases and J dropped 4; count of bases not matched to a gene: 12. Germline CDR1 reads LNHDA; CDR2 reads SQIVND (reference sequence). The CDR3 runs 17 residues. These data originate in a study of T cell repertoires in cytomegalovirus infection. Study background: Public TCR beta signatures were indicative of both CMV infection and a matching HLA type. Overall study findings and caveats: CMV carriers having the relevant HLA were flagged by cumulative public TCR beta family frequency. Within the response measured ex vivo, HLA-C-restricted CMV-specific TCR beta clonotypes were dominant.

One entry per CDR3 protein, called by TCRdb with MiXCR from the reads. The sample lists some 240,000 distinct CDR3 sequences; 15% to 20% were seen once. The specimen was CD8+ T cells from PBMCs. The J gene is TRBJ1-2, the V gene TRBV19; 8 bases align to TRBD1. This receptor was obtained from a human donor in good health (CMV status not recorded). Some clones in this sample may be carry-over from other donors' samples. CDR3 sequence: CASSIFAGDRTPYGYTF. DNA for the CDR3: TGTGCCAGTAGTATATTCGCCGGGGACAGGACACCCTATGGCTACACCTTC.